This T cell receptor delta chain was documented in a study of gamma-delta chains in newborns, infants, children. Overall study: Polyclonal expansion of innate γδ T cells after birth follows microbial exposure.

Germline V gene sequence: CDR1 GEAIGNYY, CDR2 EKD. This CDR3 is built from 15 residues. This clone was counted a few times. A much bigger clone sits one base away, suggesting this may be a read error. Other DNA sequences from this sample encode an identical CDR3 as well. TCRdb re-called the reads with CATT. This sample has 2,000 to 3,000 delta-chain clones, with approximately 1% found just once. The source material was blood. The sequence came from a child who was a newborn, infant or young child, either healthy, febrile or measles-vaccinated (not recorded which). The chain carries TRDV2 and TRDJ1; D unclear. This chain's CDR3 is CACDTVGSYTDKLIF. In nucleotides, the CDR3 is TGTGCCTGTGACACCGTTGGGTCGTACACCGATAAGCTCATCTTT.